This is a list of T cell receptor beta chains from one sample in a study of blood T cell repertoires in COVID-19. This table comes from immunoSEQ multiplex PCR, and its TCRdb copy is limited to in-frame clones, with some not included. The table lists about 180,000 clones, about 87% of them singletons, with around 1.5% in the top ten. The material sequenced was peripheral blood. The source is a woman in her forties or fifties with acute or convalescent COVID-19. Each CDR3 is given with its conserved first and last residue. A D gene is named only where the DNA matches it firmly. Some rows mark clone size as missing; the rest say once, few, many or name a class of expanded clone.

cdr3_nt: TGTGCCAGCAGCCTTAGCGGTAGCTCCTACAATGAGCAGTTCTTC; cdr3_aa: CASSLSGSSYNEQFF; clone_size: NA; d_call: NA; v_call: TRBV9; j_call: TRBJ2-1
cdr3_nt: TGTGCCAGCAGTGAGAGACAGGGGCTCTGGCCTGAAGCTTTCTTT; cdr3_aa: CASSERQGLWPEAFF; clone_size: NA; d_call: TRBD1; v_call: TRBV6-1; j_call: TRBJ1-1
cdr3_nt: TGCGCCAGCAGCTTGGACGGGAGCACAGATACGCAGTATTTT; cdr3_aa: CASSLDGSTDTQYF; clone_size: NA; d_call: NA; v_call: TRBV5-1; j_call: TRBJ2-3
cdr3_nt: TGTGCCAGCAGCCTCCGGAGCGGCGGAGGGGAGCAGTACTTC; cdr3_aa: CASSLRSGGGEQYF; clone_size: once; d_call: NA; v_call: TRBV11-3; j_call: TRBJ2-7
cdr3_nt: TGTGCCAGCAGTTACTCGACAGGGGGCGATCAGCCCCAGCATTTT; cdr3_aa: CASSYSTGGDQPQHF; clone_size: NA; d_call: TRBD1; v_call: TRBV6-5; j_call: TRBJ1-5
cdr3_nt: TGTGCCAGCAGTTACGAAGGCAGGGCCACAGATACGCAGTATTTT; cdr3_aa: CASSYEGRATDTQYF; clone_size: NA; d_call: NA; v_call: TRBV6-5; j_call: TRBJ2-3
cdr3_nt: TGTGCCAGCAGCACACCGCGCCTAGCGGGAGTGAGAACCGGGGAGCTGTTTTTT; cdr3_aa: CASSTPRLAGVRTGELFF; clone_size: NA; d_call: TRBD2; v_call: TRBV7-6; j_call: TRBJ2-2
cdr3_nt: TGTGCCAGCAGTCTACGCGGTGAGAATGAAAAACTGTTTTTT; cdr3_aa: CASSLRGENEKLFF; clone_size: NA; d_call: NA; v_call: TRBV7-9; j_call: TRBJ1-4
cdr3_nt: TGTGCCAGCAGTCCTCATGGTAGTGAAGCTTTCTTT; cdr3_aa: CASSPHGSEAFF; clone_size: NA; d_call: NA; v_call: TRBV12-3/TRBV12-4; j_call: TRBJ1-1
cdr3_nt: TGTGCCAGCAGCAAAAAATCAAGGAGTTTGGGCAAAAACATTCAGTACTTC; cdr3_aa: CASSKKSRSLGKNIQYF; clone_size: NA; d_call: NA; v_call: TRBV21-1; j_call: TRBJ2-4
cdr3_nt: TGTGCCAGCAGTTACGGGCGGAGGGAGACCCAGTACTTC; cdr3_aa: CASSYGRRETQYF; clone_size: once; d_call: NA; v_call: TRBV6-2/TRBV6-3; j_call: TRBJ2-5
cdr3_nt: TGTGCCAGCAGAGACCCCCTACAGGGGTACTATGGCTACACCTTC; cdr3_aa: CASRDPLQGYYGYTF; clone_size: NA; d_call: TRBD1; v_call: TRBV6-5; j_call: TRBJ1-2
cdr3_nt: TGTGCCAGCAGCCAAGTCCCGGGGATCCCTGAAGCTTTCTTT; cdr3_aa: CASSQVPGIPEAFF; clone_size: NA; d_call: NA; v_call: TRBV3-1/TRBV3-2; j_call: TRBJ1-1
cdr3_nt: TGCAGCGTTGTAGTGACAGGGGAAGATCAGCCCCAGCATTTT; cdr3_aa: CSVVVTGEDQPQHF; clone_size: NA; d_call: TRBD1; v_call: TRBV29-1; j_call: TRBJ1-5
cdr3_nt: TGTGCCAGCAGCTTAGGGGGGGGACAGGGCACTGAAGCTTTCTTT; cdr3_aa: CASSLGGGQGTEAFF; clone_size: once; d_call: TRBD1; v_call: TRBV7-2; j_call: TRBJ1-1
cdr3_nt: TGTGCCAGCAGCCCCTTCGGGGGAGGGCGCGAGACCCAGTACTTC; cdr3_aa: CASSPFGGGRETQYF; clone_size: NA; d_call: TRBD2; v_call: TRBV7-9; j_call: TRBJ2-5
cdr3_nt: TGCGCCAGCAGCCAAAGGGACAGGGGCCTCCAAGAGACCCAGTACTTC; cdr3_aa: CASSQRDRGLQETQYF; clone_size: NA; d_call: TRBD1; v_call: TRBV4-1; j_call: TRBJ2-5
cdr3_nt: TGCGCCAGCAGCCAAGATGTGTCGGGGTGGTACAATGAGCAGTTCTTC; cdr3_aa: CASSQDVSGWYNEQFF; clone_size: many; d_call: NA; v_call: TRBV4-3; j_call: TRBJ2-1
cdr3_nt: TGCGCCAGGGCCACTAGCGGGGGGATCCAAGAGACCCAGTACTTC; cdr3_aa: CARATSGGIQETQYF; clone_size: NA; d_call: TRBD2; v_call: TRBV10-2; j_call: TRBJ2-5
cdr3_nt: TGTGCCAGCAGTTACCCCCGAGGAGGGAACAATGAAAAACTGTTTTTT; cdr3_aa: CASSYPRGGNNEKLFF; clone_size: NA; d_call: NA; v_call: TRBV6-6; j_call: TRBJ1-4
cdr3_nt: TGTGCCTGGAGCGAACTGGGAAACACCATATATTTT; cdr3_aa: CAWSELGNTIYF; clone_size: NA; d_call: NA; v_call: TRBV30; j_call: TRBJ1-3
cdr3_nt: TGTGCCAGCAGCCCCGGACAGGGGACAGGAAACACCATATATTTT; cdr3_aa: CASSPGQGTGNTIYF; clone_size: NA; d_call: TRBD1; v_call: TRBV7-9; j_call: TRBJ1-3
cdr3_nt: TGTGCCAGCAGACGAGTACAGCCGGAGGGTGAAGCTTTCTTT; cdr3_aa: CASRRVQPEGEAFF; clone_size: NA; d_call: NA; v_call: TRBV2; j_call: TRBJ1-1
cdr3_nt: TGTGCCAGCGGGGACAGGGGGTTCGGCGGGGAGCTGTTTTTT; cdr3_aa: CASGDRGFGGELFF; clone_size: few; d_call: TRBD1; v_call: TRBV11-2; j_call: TRBJ2-2
cdr3_nt: TGCGCCAGCAGCACCGGACAGGGGGCGAACACTGAAGCTTTCTTT; cdr3_aa: CASSTGQGANTEAFF; clone_size: NA; d_call: TRBD1; v_call: TRBV5-1; j_call: TRBJ1-1
cdr3_nt: TGTGCCATCAGCAAAGGACAGGGAGGAAACACCATATATTTT; cdr3_aa: CAISKGQGGNTIYF; clone_size: NA; d_call: TRBD1; v_call: TRBV10-3; j_call: TRBJ1-3
cdr3_nt: TGTGCTAGTGGTTTGAGGGGATATCAGCCCCAGCATTTT; cdr3_aa: CASGLRGYQPQHF; clone_size: NA; d_call: NA; v_call: TRBV12-5; j_call: TRBJ1-5
cdr3_nt: TGTGCCAGCAGGGGGCAGACAGGGTCTAATGAAAAACTGTTTTTT; cdr3_aa: CASRGQTGSNEKLFF; clone_size: NA; d_call: TRBD1; v_call: TRBV6-6; j_call: TRBJ1-4
cdr3_nt: TGCAGCCCGGGTCTTGGCTACACCTTC; cdr3_aa: CSPGLGYTF; clone_size: once; d_call: NA; v_call: TRBV29-1; j_call: TRBJ1-2
cdr3_nt: TGTGCCAGCAGCCCTAGTTGGACAGGGGAAAACTATGGCTACACCTTC; cdr3_aa: CASSPSWTGENYGYTF; clone_size: NA; d_call: TRBD1; v_call: TRBV3-1/TRBV3-2; j_call: TRBJ1-2
cdr3_nt: TGCGTCCCACAGGGGGGTAGGAATGGCTACACCTTC; cdr3_aa: CVPQGGRNGYTF; clone_size: NA; d_call: TRBD1; v_call: TRBV23-1; j_call: TRBJ1-2
cdr3_nt: TGTGCCAGCAGCTTGGAGGGGGTTCGGGATTCACCCCTCCACTTT; cdr3_aa: CASSLEGVRDSPLHF; clone_size: NA; d_call: NA; v_call: TRBV5-8; j_call: TRBJ1-6
cdr3_nt: TGTGCCACCAGTGATGGTATAGCGGGTTACAATGAGCAGTTCTTC; cdr3_aa: CATSDGIAGYNEQFF; clone_size: NA; d_call: TRBD2; v_call: TRBV24-1; j_call: TRBJ2-1
cdr3_nt: TGTGCCACCCTGAGAGGGGCGGGAGAGGAGTACGAGCAGTACTTC; cdr3_aa: CATLRGAGEEYEQYF; clone_size: NA; d_call: TRBD2; v_call: TRBV10-3; j_call: TRBJ2-7
cdr3_nt: TGTGCCAGCAGTCAAAGACCGACAGGGGCGAGTGGCTACACCTTC; cdr3_aa: CASSQRPTGASGYTF; clone_size: NA; d_call: TRBD1; v_call: TRBV6-5; j_call: TRBJ1-2
cdr3_nt: TGTGCCAGCAGCCACCGGGACCGACTAGTTGAGCAGTTCTTC; cdr3_aa: CASSHRDRLVEQFF; clone_size: NA; d_call: NA; v_call: TRBV5-5; j_call: TRBJ2-1
cdr3_nt: TGTGCCAGCAGTGAATCCGGCAGGGGGCCCCATCAGCCCCAGCATTTT; cdr3_aa: CASSESGRGPHQPQHF; clone_size: NA; d_call: TRBD1; v_call: TRBV25-1; j_call: TRBJ1-5
cdr3_nt: TGTGCCAGCAGCCCACGGTACAATCAGCCCCAGCATTTT; cdr3_aa: CASSPRYNQPQHF; clone_size: NA; d_call: NA; v_call: TRBV7-2; j_call: TRBJ1-5
cdr3_nt: TGTGCCAGTAGCGCGAAAGGGAATGGGGCTAGAAATGAGCAGTTCTTC; cdr3_aa: CASSAKGNGARNEQFF; clone_size: NA; d_call: NA; v_call: TRBV19; j_call: TRBJ2-1
cdr3_nt: TGCGCCAGCAGATCGGACAGTTCCTACGAGCAGTACTTC; cdr3_aa: CASRSDSSYEQYF; clone_size: NA; d_call: NA; v_call: TRBV5-1; j_call: TRBJ2-7
cdr3_nt: TGTGCCAGCTCACTCCGCCCGGGACAGGAGAACACTGAAGCTTTCTTT; cdr3_aa: CASSLRPGQENTEAFF; clone_size: once; d_call: TRBD1; v_call: TRBV18; j_call: TRBJ1-1
cdr3_nt: TGTGCCAGCAGCCGCTCCAGGGGAGACAACGAGCAGTACTTC; cdr3_aa: CASSRSRGDNEQYF; clone_size: NA; d_call: NA; v_call: TRBV5-5; j_call: TRBJ2-7
cdr3_nt: TGTGCCACCGATGTCGGGACAGGGGTCTCCTCCTACGAGCAGTACTTC; cdr3_aa: CATDVGTGVSSYEQYF; clone_size: once; d_call: TRBD1; v_call: TRBV24-1; j_call: TRBJ2-7
cdr3_nt: TGTGCCAGTAGTATAGCCCCAGGGATGAGAACTGAAGCTTTCTTT; cdr3_aa: CASSIAPGMRTEAFF; clone_size: NA; d_call: NA; v_call: TRBV19; j_call: TRBJ1-1
cdr3_nt: TGCGCCAGCAGCTTAATGACAGTCGACACTGAAGCTTTCTTT; cdr3_aa: CASSLMTVDTEAFF; clone_size: NA; d_call: NA; v_call: TRBV5-1; j_call: TRBJ1-1
cdr3_nt: TGCAGCGTTCCCTTACTGGCAGATACGCAGTATTTT; cdr3_aa: CSVPLLADTQYF; clone_size: NA; d_call: NA; v_call: TRBV29-1; j_call: TRBJ2-3
cdr3_nt: TGTGCCAGCAGCCTGGATTGGGACAGGGTTAGCTACGAGCAGTACTTC; cdr3_aa: CASSLDWDRVSYEQYF; clone_size: once; d_call: TRBD1; v_call: TRBV27; j_call: TRBJ2-7
cdr3_nt: TGCGCCAGCAGCCAAGCCCCGGACATGAACACTGAAGCTTTCTTT; cdr3_aa: CASSQAPDMNTEAFF; clone_size: NA; d_call: NA; v_call: TRBV4-3; j_call: TRBJ1-1
cdr3_nt: TGCGCCAGCAGCTTGGGAGGTGGCACAGATACGCAGTATTTT; cdr3_aa: CASSLGGGTDTQYF; clone_size: NA; d_call: NA; v_call: TRBV5-1; j_call: TRBJ2-3
cdr3_nt: TGTGCCAGCAGCAAGGTAGCTAGCGGGAGGGCCGACACCGGGGAGCTGTTTTTT; cdr3_aa: CASSKVASGRADTGELFF; clone_size: once; d_call: NA; v_call: TRBV21-1; j_call: TRBJ2-2
cdr3_nt: TGTGCCCTACAGGAGCCCACCTATGGCTACACCTTC; cdr3_aa: CALQEPTYGYTF; clone_size: NA; d_call: NA; v_call: TRBV19; j_call: TRBJ1-2
cdr3_nt: TGTGCCTGGAGTTCCATGTTTCCTAATGAAAAACTGTTTTTT; cdr3_aa: CAWSSMFPNEKLFF; clone_size: NA; d_call: NA; v_call: TRBV30; j_call: TRBJ1-4
cdr3_nt: TGTGCCAGCAGTTTAGGGCTCGGTCGGGACTTC; cdr3_aa: CASSLGLGRDF; clone_size: NA; d_call: NA; v_call: TRBV12-3/TRBV12-4; j_call: TRBJ2-7
cdr3_nt: TGTGCCAGCAGCTTCCCAGGAGGCCCGAACACCGGGGAGCTGTTTTTT; cdr3_aa: CASSFPGGPNTGELFF; clone_size: NA; d_call: NA; v_call: TRBV11-1; j_call: TRBJ2-2
cdr3_nt: TGTGCCAGCAGTTTCAACACAGGGTGGGAGACCCAGTACTTC; cdr3_aa: CASSFNTGWETQYF; clone_size: NA; d_call: NA; v_call: TRBV6-2/TRBV6-3; j_call: TRBJ2-5